This T cell receptor (beta chain) was documented in a study of T cell changes during pregnancy in multiple sclerosis. This CDR3 is 14 amino acids long. The V and J ends lost 7 bases and 0 bases respectively, with 13 bases between them. Germline-derived CDR1 and CDR2 are SNHLY and FYNNEI. TCRdb's table, derived via immunoSEQ multiplex PCR, lists solely in-frame clones and lacks some. The table shows tens of thousands of clones, with 85% to 95% occurring only once. This clone was seen a single time. The V gene is TRBV2, the J gene TRBJ2-7, with D perhaps matching TRBD1 (6 bases). This TCR came from a female donor with multiple sclerosis, enrolled in a pregnancy study. The source was CD4+ T cells from peripheral blood mononuclear cells, collected in the third trimester of pregnancy. CDR3 sequence: CASTSQGHSYEQYF. The DNA of the CDR3 is TGTGCCAGCACGAGTCAGGGACACTCCTACGAGCAGTACTTC.